This T cell receptor beta chain was profiled in a study of blood T cell repertoires in COVID-19. Study overall: Sample material is recorded as cDNA or gDNA derived from T cells, B-cell-depleted T cells, or PBMCs.

CDR3 size: 19 residues. Trimming at V came to 0 bases and at J to 11 bases, leaving 15 bases not matched to a gene. Per the germline V gene, CDR1 is MGHRA and CDR2 is YSYEKL. Sequencing used immunoSEQ multiplex PCR; TCRdb keeps in-frame clones, though not all of them. The sample yields roughly 230,000 clones, about 85% seen once. V usage is TRBV4-1 and J usage is TRBJ1-6, with 11 nucleotides matching TRBD1. The clonotype comes from a woman aged 80 or older with acute or convalescent COVID-19. Material for sequencing was peripheral blood. The CDR3 spells CASSQDLAYGDRGSAPLHF. CDR3 bases: TGCGCCAGCAGCCAAGATCTTGCTTACGGGGACAGGGGGTCCGCACCCCTCCACTTT.